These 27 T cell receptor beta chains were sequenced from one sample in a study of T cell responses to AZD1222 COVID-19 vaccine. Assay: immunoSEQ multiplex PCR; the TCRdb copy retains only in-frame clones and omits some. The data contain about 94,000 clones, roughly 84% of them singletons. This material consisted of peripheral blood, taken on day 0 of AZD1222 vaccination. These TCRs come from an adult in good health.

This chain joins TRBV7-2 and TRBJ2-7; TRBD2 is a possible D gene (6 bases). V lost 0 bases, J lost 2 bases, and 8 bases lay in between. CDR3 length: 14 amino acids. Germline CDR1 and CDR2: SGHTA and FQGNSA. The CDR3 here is CASSLAGGPYEQYF. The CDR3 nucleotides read TGTGCCAGCAGCTTAGCGGGGGGTCCCTACGAGCAGTACTTC.

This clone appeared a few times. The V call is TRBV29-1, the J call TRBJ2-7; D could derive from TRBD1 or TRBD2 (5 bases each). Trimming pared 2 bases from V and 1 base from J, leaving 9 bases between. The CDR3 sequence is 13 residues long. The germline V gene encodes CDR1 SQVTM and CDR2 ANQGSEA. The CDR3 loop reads CSVEFEGSYEQYF. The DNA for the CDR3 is TGCAGCGTTGAATTTGAGGGGTCCTACGAGCAGTACTTC.

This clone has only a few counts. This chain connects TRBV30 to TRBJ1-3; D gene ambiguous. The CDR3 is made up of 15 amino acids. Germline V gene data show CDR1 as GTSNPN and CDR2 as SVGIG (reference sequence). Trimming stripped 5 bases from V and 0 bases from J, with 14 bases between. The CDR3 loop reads CAWAPGSSSGNTIYF. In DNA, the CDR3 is TGTGCCTGGGCCCCAGGTTCGAGCTCTGGAAACACCATATATTTT.

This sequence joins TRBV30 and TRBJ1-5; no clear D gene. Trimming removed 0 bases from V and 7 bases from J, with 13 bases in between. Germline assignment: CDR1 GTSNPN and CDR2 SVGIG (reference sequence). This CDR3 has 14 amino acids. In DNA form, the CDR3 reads TGTGCCTGGAGTGTACGAGGGTCGGGACAGCCCCAGCATTTT. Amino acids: CAWSVRGSGQPQHF.

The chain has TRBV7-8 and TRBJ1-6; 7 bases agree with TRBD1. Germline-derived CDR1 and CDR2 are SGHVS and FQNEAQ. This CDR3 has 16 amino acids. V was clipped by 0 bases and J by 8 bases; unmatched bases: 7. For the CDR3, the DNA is TGTGCCAGCAGCTTAGCGCAAGGCAGGGGGGATTCACCCCTCCACTTT. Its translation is CASSLAQGRGDSPLHF.

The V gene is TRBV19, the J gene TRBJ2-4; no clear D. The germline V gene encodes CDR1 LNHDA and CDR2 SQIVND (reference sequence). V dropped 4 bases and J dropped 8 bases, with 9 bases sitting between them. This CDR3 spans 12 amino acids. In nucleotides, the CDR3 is TGTGCCAGTAGTAGCCCTGTAGACATTCAGTACTTC. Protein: CASSSPVDIQYF.

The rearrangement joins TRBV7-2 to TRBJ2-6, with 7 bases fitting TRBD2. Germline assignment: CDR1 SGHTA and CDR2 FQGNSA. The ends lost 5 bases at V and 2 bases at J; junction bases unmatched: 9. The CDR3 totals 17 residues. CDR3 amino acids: CASSPRGGAAGANVLTF. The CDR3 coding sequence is TGTGCCAGCAGCCCCCGGGGAGGGGCGGCTGGGGCCAACGTCCTGACTTTC.

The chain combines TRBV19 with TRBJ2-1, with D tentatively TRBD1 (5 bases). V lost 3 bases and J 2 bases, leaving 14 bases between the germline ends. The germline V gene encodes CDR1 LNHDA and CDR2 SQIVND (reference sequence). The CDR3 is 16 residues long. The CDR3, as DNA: TGTGCCAGTAGTATTGGTGACAGAACTCCCTACAATGAGCAGTTCTTC. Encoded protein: CASSIGDRTPYNEQFF.

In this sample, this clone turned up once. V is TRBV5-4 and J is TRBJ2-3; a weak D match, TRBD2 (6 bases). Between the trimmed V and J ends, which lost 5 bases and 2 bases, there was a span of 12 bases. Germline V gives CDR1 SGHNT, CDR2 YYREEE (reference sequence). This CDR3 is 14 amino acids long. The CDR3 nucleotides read TGTGCCAGCAGGTCGGGACTTTCCACAGATACGCAGTATTTT. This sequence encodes CASRSGLSTDTQYF.

The CDR3 here is CASSPQVSTDTQYF. The CDR3 nucleotides read TGTGCCAGCAGCCCCCAGGTGAGCACAGATACGCAGTATTTT. J is TRBJ2-3 and V is TRBV9; no clear D. Germline V gene lookup returns CDR1 SGDLS and CDR2 YYNGEE. V shed 4 bases and J shed 0 bases, with 9 bases lying between them. The CDR3 spans 14 residues.

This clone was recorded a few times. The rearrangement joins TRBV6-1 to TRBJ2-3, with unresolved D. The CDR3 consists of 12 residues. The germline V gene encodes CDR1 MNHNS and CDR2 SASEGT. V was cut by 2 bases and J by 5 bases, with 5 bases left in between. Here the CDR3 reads CASSESLDTQYF. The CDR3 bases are TGTGCCAGCAGTGAAAGCCTAGATACGCAGTATTTT.

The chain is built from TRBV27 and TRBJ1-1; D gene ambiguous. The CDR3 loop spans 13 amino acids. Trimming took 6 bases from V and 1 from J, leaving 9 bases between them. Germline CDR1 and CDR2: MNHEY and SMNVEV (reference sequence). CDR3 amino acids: CASRNNGNTEAFF. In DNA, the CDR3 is TGTGCCAGCAGGAATAACGGGAACACTGAAGCTTTCTTT.

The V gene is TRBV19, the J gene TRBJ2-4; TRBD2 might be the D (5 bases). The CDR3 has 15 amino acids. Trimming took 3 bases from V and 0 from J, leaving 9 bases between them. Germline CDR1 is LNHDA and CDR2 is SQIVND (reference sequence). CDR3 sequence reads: CASSIGRGAKNIQYF. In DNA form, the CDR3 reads TGTGCCAGTAGTATCGGACGGGGAGCCAAAAACATTCAGTACTTC.

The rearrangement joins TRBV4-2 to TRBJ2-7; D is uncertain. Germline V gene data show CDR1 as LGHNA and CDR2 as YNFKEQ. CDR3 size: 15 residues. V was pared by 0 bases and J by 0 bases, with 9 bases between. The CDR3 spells CASSQERGRSYEQYF. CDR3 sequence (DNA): TGTGCCAGCAGCCAAGAACGCGGCCGCTCCTACGAGCAGTACTTC.

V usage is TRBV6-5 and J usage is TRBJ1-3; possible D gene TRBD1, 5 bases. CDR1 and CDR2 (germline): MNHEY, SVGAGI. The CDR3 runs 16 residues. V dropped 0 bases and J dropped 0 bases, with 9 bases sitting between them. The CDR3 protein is CASSYSQGTSGNTIYF. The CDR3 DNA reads TGTGCCAGCAGTTACTCCCAGGGAACCTCTGGAAACACCATATATTTT.

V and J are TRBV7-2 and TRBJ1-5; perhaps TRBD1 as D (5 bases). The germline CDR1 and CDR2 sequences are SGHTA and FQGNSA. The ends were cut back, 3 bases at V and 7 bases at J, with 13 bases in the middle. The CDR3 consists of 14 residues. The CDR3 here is CASSLTQGNQPQHF. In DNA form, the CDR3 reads TGTGCCAGCAGCTTGACGCAGGGAAACCAGCCCCAGCATTTT.

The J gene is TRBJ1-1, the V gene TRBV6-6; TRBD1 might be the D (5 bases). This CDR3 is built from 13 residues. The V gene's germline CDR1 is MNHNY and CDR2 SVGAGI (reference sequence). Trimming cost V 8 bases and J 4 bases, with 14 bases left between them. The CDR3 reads CASGEGGVTEAFF. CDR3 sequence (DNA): TGTGCCAGCGGGGAGGGAGGGGTCACTGAAGCTTTCTTT.

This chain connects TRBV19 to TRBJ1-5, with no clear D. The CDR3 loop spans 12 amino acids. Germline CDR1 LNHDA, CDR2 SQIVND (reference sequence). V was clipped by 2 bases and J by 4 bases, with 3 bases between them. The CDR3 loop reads CASSIKNQPQHF. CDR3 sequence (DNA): TGTGCCAGTAGTATAAAGAATCAGCCCCAGCATTTT.

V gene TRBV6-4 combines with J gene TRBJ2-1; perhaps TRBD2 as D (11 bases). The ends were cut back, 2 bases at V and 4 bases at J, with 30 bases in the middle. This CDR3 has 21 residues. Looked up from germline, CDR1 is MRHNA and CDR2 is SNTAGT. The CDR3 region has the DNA TGTGCCAGCAGTGACCGGGACAGGGGAAGGCTAGCGGGGGGCCTGTACAATGAGCAGTTCTTC. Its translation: CASSDRDRGRLAGGLYNEQFF.

The CDR3: CASRLGSGGRTDTQYF. CDR3 in DNA: TGTGCCAGCAGGTTGGGTAGCGGGGGACGCACAGATACGCAGTATTTT. The J gene is TRBJ2-3, the V gene TRBV7-2; TRBD2 matches 9 bases. Germline V lookup: CDR1 SGHTA, CDR2 FQGNSA. The CDR3 length is 16 residues. The V gene end was trimmed by 6 bases and the J gene end by 1 base; junction bases not matched to a gene: 8.

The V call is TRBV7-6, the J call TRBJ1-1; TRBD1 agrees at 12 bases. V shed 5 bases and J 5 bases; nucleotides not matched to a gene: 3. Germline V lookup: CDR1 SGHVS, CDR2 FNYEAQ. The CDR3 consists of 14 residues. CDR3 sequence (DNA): TGTGCCAGCAGCAGGGGACAGGGGGCGACTGAAGCTTTCTTT. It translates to CASSRGQGATEAFF.

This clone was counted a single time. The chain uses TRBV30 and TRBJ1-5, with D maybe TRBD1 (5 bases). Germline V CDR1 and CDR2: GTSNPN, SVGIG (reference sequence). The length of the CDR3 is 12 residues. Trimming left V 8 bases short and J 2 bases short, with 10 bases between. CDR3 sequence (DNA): TGTGCCATGGGACGGCGCAATCAGCCCCAGCATTTT. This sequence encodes CAMGRRNQPQHF.

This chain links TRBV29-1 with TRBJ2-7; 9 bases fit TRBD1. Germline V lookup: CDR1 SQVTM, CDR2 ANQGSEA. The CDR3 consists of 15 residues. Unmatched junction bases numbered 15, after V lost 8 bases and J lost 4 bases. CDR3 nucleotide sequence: TGCAGCCTGGGCCAAACCGGGACAGGGATTTACGAGCAGTACTTC. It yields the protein CSLGQTGTGIYEQYF.

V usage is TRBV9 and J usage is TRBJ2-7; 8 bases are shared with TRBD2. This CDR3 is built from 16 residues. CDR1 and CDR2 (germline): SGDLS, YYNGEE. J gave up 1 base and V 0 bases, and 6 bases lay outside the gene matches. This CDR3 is CASSVEGGGPSYEQYF. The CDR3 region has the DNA TGTGCCAGCAGCGTAGAGGGCGGGGGGCCGTCCTACGAGCAGTACTTC.

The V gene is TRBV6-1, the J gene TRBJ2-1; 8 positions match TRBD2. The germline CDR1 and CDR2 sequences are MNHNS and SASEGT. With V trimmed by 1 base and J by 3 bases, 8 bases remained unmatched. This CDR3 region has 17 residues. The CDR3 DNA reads TGTGCCAGCAGTGAAGTGTACAGCGGGGGTATCTACAATGAGCAGTTCTTC. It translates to CASSEVYSGGIYNEQFF.

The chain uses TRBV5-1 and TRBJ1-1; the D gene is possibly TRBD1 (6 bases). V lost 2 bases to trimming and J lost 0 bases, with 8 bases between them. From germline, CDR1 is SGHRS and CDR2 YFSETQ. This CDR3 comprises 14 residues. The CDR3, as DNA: TGCGCCAGCAGCTTAGGGGGGATGAACACTGAAGCTTTCTTT. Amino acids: CASSLGGMNTEAFF.

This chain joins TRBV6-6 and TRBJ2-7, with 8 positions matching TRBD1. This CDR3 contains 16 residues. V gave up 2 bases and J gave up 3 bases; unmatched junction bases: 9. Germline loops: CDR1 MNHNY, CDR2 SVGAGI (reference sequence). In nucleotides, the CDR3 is TGTGCCAGCAGTTACCCCGGACAGGGACGGGGCTACGAGCAGTACTTC. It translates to CASSYPGQGRGYEQYF.